The 8 T cell receptor beta chains below all came from one sample that was sequenced in a study of blood T cell repertoires in COVID-19. Sequenced by immunoSEQ multiplex PCR; TCRdb stores in-frame clones only, minus some. The sample consists of 130,000 or so clones, 82% of them appearing once. Material for sequencing was peripheral blood. Receptors were obtained from a woman in her 70s with acute or convalescent COVID-19.

The CDR3 reads CASSQGGAKNIQYF. In DNA form, the CDR3 reads TGTGCCAGCAGCCAAGGGGGAGCCAAAAACATTCAGTACTTC. The chain employs TRBV7-3 and TRBJ2-4, with TRBD1 as a possible D gene (6 bases). The germline V gene has CDR1 SGHTA and CDR2 FQGTGA. The CDR3 loop spans 14 amino acids. V lost 5 bases to trimming and J lost 0 bases, with 8 bases between them.

This clone has just one count. The CDR3 here is CASSSVRGGEALHF. The CDR3 DNA reads as TGTGCCAGCAGCTCGGTTAGGGGGGGCGAGGCCCTCCACTTT. The chain recombines TRBV5-6 with TRBJ1-6; tentatively, D is TRBD1 (6 bases). V was pared by 3 bases and J by 14 bases, with 18 bases between. The CDR3 is 14 amino acids. Germline V lookup: CDR1 SGHDT, CDR2 YYEEEE.

The chain carries TRBV18 and TRBJ2-4; the D gene is possibly TRBD2 (5 bases). Trimming took 4 bases from V and 0 from J, leaving 19 bases between them. The CDR3 loop spans 18 amino acids. CDR1 and CDR2 (germline): KGHSH, LQKENI. CDR3 DNA sequence: TGTGCCAGCTCACGGGAGTCGCCAGCACAACTAGCCAAAAACATTCAGTACTTC. It yields the protein CASSRESPAQLAKNIQYF.

V and J are TRBV9 and TRBJ1-5; 11 nucleotides match TRBD1. Per germline, CDR1 SGDLS and CDR2 YYNGEE. The V segment lost 4 bases and the J segment 6 bases; nucleotides outside the gene matches: 6. The CDR3 extends over 15 amino acids. The CDR3 region is CASSPGTGGIQPQHF. For the CDR3, the DNA is TGTGCCAGCAGCCCCGGGACAGGGGGGATTCAGCCCCAGCATTTT.

This clone has just one count. This sequence joins TRBV5-6 and TRBJ2-5; unclear D gene. Germline CDR1 SGHDT, CDR2 YYEEEE. CDR3 length: 14 amino acids. The V end was cut by 0 bases, the J end by 5 bases, with 11 bases between. The CDR3 DNA reads as TGTGCCAGCAGCTTGGACTGGGCTGTGGAGACCCAGTACTTC. Encoded protein: CASSLDWAVETQYF.

This clone is medium-sized (0.01 to 0.1%) in the sample. In DNA form, the CDR3 reads TGCAGCGCCTCGAGTTCCCTAGCGGGAGAGACCCAGTACTTC. Protein sequence: CSASSSLAGETQYF. The V and J genes are TRBV29-1 and TRBJ2-5; 8 bases are shared with TRBD2. Trimming took 7 bases from V and 4 from J; bases not matched to a gene: 11. CDR1 and CDR2 from the germline V gene are SQVTM and ANQGSEA. This CDR3 is 14 amino acids long. Full variable domain (missing parts from reference TRBV29-1 and TRBJ2-5): SAVISQKPSRDICQRGTSLTIQCQVDSQVTMMFWYRQQPGQSLTLIATANQGSEATYESGFVIDKFPISRPNLTFSTLTVSNMSPEDSSIYLCSASSSLAGETQYFGPGTRLLVL.

This rearrangement joins TRBV7-2 to TRBJ1-2, with 7 bases matching TRBD1. CDR3 length equals 13 residues. The V and J ends lost 6 bases and 5 bases, in that order; junction bases with no gene match: 6. The V gene's germline CDR1 is SGHTA and CDR2 FQGNSA. The CDR3 DNA reads TGTGCCAGCAGTTTGACAGGGTCTTATGGCTACACCTTC. Translation: CASSLTGSYGYTF.

Comments on this clone: Other DNA sequences from this sample encode an identical CDR3 as well. This rearrangement joins TRBV7-2 to TRBJ1-2; 8 nucleotides match TRBD1. The CDR3 is 13 residues long. The germline gives CDR1 SGHTA, CDR2 FQGNSA. V shed 5 bases, J shed 4 bases, and the junction held 3 bases outside the gene matches. The CDR3 spells CASSLGQGYGYTF. The CDR3 DNA sequence: TGTGCCAGCAGCCTAGGACAGGGCTATGGCTACACCTTC.